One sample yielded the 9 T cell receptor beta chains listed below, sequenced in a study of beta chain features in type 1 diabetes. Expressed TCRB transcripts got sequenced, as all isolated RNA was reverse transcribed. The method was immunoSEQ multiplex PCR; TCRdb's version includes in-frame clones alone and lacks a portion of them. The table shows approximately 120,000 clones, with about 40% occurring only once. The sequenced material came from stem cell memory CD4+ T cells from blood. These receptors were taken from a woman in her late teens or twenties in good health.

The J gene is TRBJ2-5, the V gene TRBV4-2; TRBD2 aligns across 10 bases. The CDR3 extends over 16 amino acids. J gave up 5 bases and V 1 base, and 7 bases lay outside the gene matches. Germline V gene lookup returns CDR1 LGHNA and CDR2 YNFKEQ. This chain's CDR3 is CASSQVTAGGRETQYF. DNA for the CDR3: TGTGCCAGCAGCCAAGTAACAGCGGGAGGGCGGGAGACCCAGTACTTC.

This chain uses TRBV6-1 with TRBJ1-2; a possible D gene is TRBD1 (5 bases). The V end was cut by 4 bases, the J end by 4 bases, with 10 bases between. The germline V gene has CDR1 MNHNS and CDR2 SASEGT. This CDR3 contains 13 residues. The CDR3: CASSVQGGYGYTF. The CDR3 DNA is TGTGCCAGCAGTGTTCAGGGAGGCTATGGCTACACCTTC.

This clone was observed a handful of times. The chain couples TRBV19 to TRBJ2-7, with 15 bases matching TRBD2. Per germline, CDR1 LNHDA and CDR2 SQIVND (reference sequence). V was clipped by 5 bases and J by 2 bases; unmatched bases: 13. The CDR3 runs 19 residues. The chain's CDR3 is CASSLRPGLAGGHAYEQYF. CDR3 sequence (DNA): TGTGCCAGTAGTCTTCGCCCGGGACTAGCGGGAGGACACGCCTACGAGCAGTACTTC.

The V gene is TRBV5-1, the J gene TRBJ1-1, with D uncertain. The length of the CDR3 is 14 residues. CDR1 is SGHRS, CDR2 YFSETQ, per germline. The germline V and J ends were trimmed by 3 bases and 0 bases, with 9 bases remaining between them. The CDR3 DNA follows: TGCGCCAGCAGCTATTCCGGGATGAACACTGAAGCTTTCTTT. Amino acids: CASSYSGMNTEAFF.

The CDR3 protein is CASSWDRGQLETQYF. The CDR3 nucleotides are TGTGCCAGCAGCTGGGACAGGGGGCAATTAGAGACCCAGTACTTC. This rearrangement joins TRBV5-5 to TRBJ2-5, with TRBD1 identical over 12 bases. CDR1 is SGHKS, CDR2 YYEKEE, per germline (reference sequence). The CDR3 consists of 15 residues. Unmatched junction bases numbered 4, after V lost 3 bases and J lost 4 bases.

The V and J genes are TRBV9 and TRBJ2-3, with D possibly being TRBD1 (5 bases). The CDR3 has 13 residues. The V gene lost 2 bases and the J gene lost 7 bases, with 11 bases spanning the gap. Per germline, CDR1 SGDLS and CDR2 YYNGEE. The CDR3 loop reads CASSVVTGHTQYF. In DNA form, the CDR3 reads TGTGCCAGCAGCGTGGTCACAGGACATACGCAGTATTTT. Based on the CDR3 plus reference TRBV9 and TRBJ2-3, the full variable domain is DSGVTQTPKHLITATGQRVTLRCSPRSGDLSVYWYQQSLDQGLQFLIQYYNGEERAKGNILERFSAQQFPDLHSELNLSSLELGDSALYFCASSVVTGHTQYFGPGTRLTVL.

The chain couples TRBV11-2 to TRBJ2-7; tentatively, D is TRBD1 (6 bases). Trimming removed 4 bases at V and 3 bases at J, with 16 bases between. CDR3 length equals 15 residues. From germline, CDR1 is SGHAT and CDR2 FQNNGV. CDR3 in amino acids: CASSSRWTEDYEQYF. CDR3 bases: TGTGCCAGCAGCTCGCGGTGGACAGAAGACTACGAGCAGTACTTC.

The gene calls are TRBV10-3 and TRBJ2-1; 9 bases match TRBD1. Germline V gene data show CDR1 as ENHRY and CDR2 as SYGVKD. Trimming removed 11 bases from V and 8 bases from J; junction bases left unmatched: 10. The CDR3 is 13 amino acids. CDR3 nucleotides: TGTGCCGCGGCGGGACAGGGATTCTATGAGCAGTTCTTC. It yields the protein CAAAGQGFYEQFF.

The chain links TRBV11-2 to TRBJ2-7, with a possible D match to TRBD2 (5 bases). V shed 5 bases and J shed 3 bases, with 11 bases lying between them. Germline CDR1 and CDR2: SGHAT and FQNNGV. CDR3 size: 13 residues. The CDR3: CASSGGGFYEQYF. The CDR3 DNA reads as TGTGCCAGCAGCGGAGGAGGCTTCTACGAGCAGTACTTC.